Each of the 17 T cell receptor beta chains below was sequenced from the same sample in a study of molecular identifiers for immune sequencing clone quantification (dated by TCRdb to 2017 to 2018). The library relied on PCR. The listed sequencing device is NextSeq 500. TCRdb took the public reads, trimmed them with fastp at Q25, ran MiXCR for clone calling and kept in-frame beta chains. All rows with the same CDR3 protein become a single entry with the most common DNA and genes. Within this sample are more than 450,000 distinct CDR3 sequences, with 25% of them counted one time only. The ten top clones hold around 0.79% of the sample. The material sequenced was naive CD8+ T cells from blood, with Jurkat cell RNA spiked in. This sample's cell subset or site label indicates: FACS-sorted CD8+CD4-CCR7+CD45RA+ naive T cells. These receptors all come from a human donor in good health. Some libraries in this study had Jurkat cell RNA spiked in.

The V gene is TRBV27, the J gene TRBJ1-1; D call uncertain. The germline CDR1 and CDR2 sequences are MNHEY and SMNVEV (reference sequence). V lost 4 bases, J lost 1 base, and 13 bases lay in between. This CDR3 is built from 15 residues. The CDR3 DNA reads TGTGCCAGCAGTTCCCAACAGACCGGGAACACTGAAGCTTTCTTT. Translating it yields CASSSQQTGNTEAFF.

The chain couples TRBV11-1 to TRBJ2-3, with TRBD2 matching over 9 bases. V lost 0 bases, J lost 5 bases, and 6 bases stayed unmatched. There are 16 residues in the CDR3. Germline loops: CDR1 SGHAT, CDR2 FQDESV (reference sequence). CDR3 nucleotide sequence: TGTGCCAGCAGCTTAGCGCCTAGCGGGACTGGAGATACGCAGTATTTT. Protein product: CASSLAPSGTGDTQYF. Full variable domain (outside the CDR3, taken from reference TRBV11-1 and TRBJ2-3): EAEVAQSPRYKITEKSQAVAFWCDPISGHATLYWYRQILGQGPELLVQFQDESVVDDSQLPKDRFSAERLKGVDSTLKIQPAELGDSAMYLCASSLAPSGTGDTQYFGPGTRLTVL.

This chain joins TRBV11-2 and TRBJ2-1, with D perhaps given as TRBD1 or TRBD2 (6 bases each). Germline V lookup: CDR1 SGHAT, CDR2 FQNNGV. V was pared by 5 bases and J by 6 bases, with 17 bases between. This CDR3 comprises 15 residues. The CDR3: CASSPGGGVRNEQFF. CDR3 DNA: TGTGCCAGCAGCCCTGGAGGGGGAGTCCGCAATGAGCAGTTCTTC.

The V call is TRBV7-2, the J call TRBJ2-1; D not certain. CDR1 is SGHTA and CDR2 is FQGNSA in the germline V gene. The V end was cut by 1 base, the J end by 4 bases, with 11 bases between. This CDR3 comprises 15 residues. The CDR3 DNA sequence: TGTGCCAGCAGCTTAGAGGTTAGTGGTTACAATGAGCAGTTCTTC. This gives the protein CASSLEVSGYNEQFF.

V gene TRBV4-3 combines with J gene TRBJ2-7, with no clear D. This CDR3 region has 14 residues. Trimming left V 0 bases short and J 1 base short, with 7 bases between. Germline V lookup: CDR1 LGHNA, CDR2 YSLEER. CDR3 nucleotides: TGCGCCAGCAGCCAAGACTCCAGGTCCTACGAGCAGTACTTC. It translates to CASSQDSRSYEQYF.

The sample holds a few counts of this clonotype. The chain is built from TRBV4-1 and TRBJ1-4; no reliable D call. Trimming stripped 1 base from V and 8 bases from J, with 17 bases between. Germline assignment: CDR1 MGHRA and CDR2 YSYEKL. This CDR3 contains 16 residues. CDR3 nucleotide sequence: TGCGCCAGCAGCCAAGCCACGGACCTTTGGGCGGAAAAACTGTTTTTT. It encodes CASSQATDLWAEKLFF.

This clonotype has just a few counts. The CDR3 DNA reads TGTGCCAGCAGTTTAAGTTTGACAGGAGAAGCTAACTATGGCTACACCTTC. It translates to CASSLSLTGEANYGYTF. This chain joins TRBV28 and TRBJ1-2, with D tentatively TRBD1 (6 bases). V lost 2 bases and J 0 bases, leaving 16 bases between the germline ends. Germline V lookup: CDR1 MDHEN, CDR2 SYDVKM. CDR3 length: 17 residues.

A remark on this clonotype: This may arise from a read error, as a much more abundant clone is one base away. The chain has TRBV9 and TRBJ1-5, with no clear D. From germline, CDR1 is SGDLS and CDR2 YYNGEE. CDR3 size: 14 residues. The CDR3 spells CAGSVVDGDQPQHF. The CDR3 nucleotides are TGTGCCGGCAGCGTAGTGGACGGGGATCAGCCCCAGCATTTT.

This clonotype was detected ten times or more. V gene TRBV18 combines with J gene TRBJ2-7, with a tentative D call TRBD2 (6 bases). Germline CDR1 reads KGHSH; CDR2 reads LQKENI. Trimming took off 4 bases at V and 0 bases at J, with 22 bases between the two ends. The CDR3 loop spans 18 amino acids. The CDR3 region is CASSLQGGFEILSYEQYF. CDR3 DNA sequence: TGTGCCAGCTCACTCCAGGGAGGATTCGAGATCCTCTCCTACGAGCAGTACTTC. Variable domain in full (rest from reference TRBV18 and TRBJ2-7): NAGVMQNPRHLVRRRGQEARLRCSPMKGHSHVYWYRQLPEEGLKFMVYLQKENIIDESGMPKERFSAEFPKEGPSILRIQQVVRGDSAAYFCASSLQGGFEILSYEQYFGPGTRLTVT.

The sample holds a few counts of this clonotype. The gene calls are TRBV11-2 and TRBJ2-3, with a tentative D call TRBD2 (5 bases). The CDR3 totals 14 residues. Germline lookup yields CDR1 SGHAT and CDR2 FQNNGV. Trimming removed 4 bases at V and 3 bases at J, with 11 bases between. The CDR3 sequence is CASSSSRGTDTQYF. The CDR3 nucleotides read TGTGCCAGCAGCTCTAGCCGCGGGACAGATACGCAGTATTTT.

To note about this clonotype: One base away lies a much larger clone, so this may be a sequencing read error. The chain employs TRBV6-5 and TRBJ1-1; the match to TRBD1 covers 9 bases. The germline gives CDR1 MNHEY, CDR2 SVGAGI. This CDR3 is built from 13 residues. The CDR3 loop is CVSSYFGQGQAFF. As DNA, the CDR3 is TGTGTCAGCAGTTACTTTGGACAGGGGCAAGCTTTCTTT.

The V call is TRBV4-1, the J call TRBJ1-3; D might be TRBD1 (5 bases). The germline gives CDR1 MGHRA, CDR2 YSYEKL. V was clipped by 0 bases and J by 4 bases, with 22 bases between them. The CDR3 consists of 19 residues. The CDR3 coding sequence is TGCGCCAGCAGCCAAGACCCGCCCGGGACGGTGGGGTCCGGAAACACCATATATTTT. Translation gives CASSQDPPGTVGSGNTIYF.

The CDR3 region has the DNA TGTGCCAGCAGTCGTAGCGGGAGAATAGATACGCAGTATTTT. This encodes CASSRSGRIDTQYF. V usage is TRBV9 and J usage is TRBJ2-3, with 9 nucleotides matching TRBD2. The CDR3 has 14 amino acids. The trim removed 5 bases at V and 5 bases at J, leaving 6 bases unmatched. Germline V gene sequence: CDR1 SGDLS, CDR2 YYNGEE.

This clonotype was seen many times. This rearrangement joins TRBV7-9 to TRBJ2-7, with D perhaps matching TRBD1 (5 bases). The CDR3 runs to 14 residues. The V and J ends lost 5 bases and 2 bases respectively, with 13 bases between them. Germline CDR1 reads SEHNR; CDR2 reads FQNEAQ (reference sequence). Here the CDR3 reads CASSRQGMPYEQYF. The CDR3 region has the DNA TGTGCCAGCAGCCGTCAGGGAATGCCCTACGAGCAGTACTTC.

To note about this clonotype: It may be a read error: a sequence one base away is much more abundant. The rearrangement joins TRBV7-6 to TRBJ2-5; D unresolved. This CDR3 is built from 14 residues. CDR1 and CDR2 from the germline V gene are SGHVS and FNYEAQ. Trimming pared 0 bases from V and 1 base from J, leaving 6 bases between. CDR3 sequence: CASSLAPGQETQYF. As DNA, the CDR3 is TGTGCCAGCAGCTTAGCGCCGGGCCAAGAGACCCAGTACTTC.

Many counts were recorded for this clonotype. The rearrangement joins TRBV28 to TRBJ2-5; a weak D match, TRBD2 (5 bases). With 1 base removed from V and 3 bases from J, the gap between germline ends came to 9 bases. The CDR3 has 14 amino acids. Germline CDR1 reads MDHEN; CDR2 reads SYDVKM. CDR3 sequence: CASSLSSGKETQYF. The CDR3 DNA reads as TGTGCCAGCAGTTTATCGTCGGGAAAAGAGACCCAGTACTTC.

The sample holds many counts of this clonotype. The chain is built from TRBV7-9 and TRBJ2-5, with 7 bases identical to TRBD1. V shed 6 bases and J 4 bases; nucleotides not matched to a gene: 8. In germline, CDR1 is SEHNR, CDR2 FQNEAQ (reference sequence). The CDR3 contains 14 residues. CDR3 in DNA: TGTGCCAGCAGGACTACAGGGGATAGAGAGACCCAGTACTTC. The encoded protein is CASRTTGDRETQYF.